The entry that follows covers one TCR beta chain sequence. Profiled with immunoSEQ multiplex PCR; TCRdb holds only in-frame clones, not every one. The profile shows fewer than 60,000 clones, approximately 90% of them singletons. The sample is drawn from a study of technical replicates of blood from several donors. The CDR3 is made up of 14 amino acids. The chain has TRBV21-1 and TRBJ1-5. TRBV21-1 represents a pseudogene. The material sequenced was PBMCs. This TCR was sampled from a human donor in good health. Some clones in this sample may be carry-over from other donors' samples. CDR3 protein: CASSIRRGEQPQHF. CDR3 DNA sequence: TGTGCCAGCAGCATAAGACGGGGGGAGCAGCCCCAGCATTTT.